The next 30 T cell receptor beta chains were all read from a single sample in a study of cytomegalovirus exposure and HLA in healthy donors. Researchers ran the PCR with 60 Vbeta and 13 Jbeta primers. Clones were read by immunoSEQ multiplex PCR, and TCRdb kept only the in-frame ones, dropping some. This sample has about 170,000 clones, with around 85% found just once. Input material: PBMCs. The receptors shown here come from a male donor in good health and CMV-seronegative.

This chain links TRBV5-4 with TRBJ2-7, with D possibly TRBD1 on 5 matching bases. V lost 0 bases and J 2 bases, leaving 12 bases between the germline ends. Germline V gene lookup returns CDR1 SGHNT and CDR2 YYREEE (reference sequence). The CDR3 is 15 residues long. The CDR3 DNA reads TGTGCCAGCAGCTTGGATTCAGGGATCGCCTACGAGCAGTACTTC. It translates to CASSLDSGIAYEQYF.

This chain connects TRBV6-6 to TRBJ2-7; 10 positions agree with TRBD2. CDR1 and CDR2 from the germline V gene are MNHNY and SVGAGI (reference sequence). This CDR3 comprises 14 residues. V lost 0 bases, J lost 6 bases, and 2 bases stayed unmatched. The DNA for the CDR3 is TGTGCCAGCAGTTACTCGGGGACTAGCGCCGAGCAGTACTTC. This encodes CASSYSGTSAEQYF.

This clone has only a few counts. The CDR3 DNA follows: TGTGCCAGCAGCTTGGGGGCAGGGGGCTTGGCGATGAACACTGAAGCTTTCTTT. As protein: CASSLGAGGLAMNTEAFF. This chain connects TRBV5-8 to TRBJ1-1; 8 bases map to TRBD1. CDR3 length: 18 amino acids. With V trimmed by 0 bases and J by 0 bases, 10 bases remained unmatched. Germline loops: CDR1 SGHTS, CDR2 YDEGEE.

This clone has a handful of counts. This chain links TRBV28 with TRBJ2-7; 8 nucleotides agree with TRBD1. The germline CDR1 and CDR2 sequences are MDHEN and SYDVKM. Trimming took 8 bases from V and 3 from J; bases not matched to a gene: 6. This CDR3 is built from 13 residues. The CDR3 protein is CASRTGISYEQYF. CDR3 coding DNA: TGTGCCAGCCGGACAGGGATTAGCTACGAGCAGTACTTC. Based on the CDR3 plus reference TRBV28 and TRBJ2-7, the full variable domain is DVKVTQSSRYLVKRTGEKVFLECVQDMDHENMFWYRQDPGLGLRLIYFSYDVKMKEKGDIPEGYSVSREKKERFSLILESASTNQTSMYLCASRTGISYEQYFGPGTRLTVT.

In DNA form, the CDR3 reads TGTGCCAGCAGCGTAGGTTTTGGGACAGAGAACACTGAAGCTTTCTTT. Encoded protein: CASSVGFGTENTEAFF. This chain uses TRBV9 with TRBJ1-1, with 7 positions matching TRBD1. Germline V lookup: CDR1 SGDLS, CDR2 YYNGEE. Trimming at V came to 0 bases and at J to 1 base, leaving 6 bases not matched to a gene. The CDR3 contains 16 residues. Drawing the rest from reference TRBV9 and TRBJ1-1, the complete variable domain is DSGVTQTPKHLITATGQRVTLRCSPRSGDLSVYWYQQSLDQGLQFLIQYYNGEERAKGNILERFSAQQFPDLHSELNLSSLELGDSALYFCASSVGFGTENTEAFFGQGTRLTVV.

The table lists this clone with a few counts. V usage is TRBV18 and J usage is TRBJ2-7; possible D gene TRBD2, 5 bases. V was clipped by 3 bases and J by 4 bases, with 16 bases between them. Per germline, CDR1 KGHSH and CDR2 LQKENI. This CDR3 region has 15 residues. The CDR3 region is CASSPAAGLTYEQYF. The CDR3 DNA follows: TGTGCCAGCTCACCGGCAGCAGGACTGACTTACGAGCAGTACTTC.

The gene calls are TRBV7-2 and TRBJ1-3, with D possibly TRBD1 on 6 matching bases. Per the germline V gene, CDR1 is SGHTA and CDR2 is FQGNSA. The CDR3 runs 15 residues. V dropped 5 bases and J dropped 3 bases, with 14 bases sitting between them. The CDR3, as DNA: TGTGCCAGCAGCCCCCGGGGGGGCGGTGGAAACACCATATATTTT. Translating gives CASSPRGGGGNTIYF.

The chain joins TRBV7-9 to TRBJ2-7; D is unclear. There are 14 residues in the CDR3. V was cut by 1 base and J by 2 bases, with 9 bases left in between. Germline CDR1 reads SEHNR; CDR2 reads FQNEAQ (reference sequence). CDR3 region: CASSLEQVTYEQYF. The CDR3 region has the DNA TGTGCCAGCAGCTTAGAGCAGGTGACCTACGAGCAGTACTTC. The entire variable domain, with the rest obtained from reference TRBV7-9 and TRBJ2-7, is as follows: DTGVSQNPRHKITKRGQNVTFRCDPISEHNRLYWYRQTLGQGPEFLTYFQNEAQLEKSRLLSDRFSAERPKGSFSTLEIQRTEQGDSAMYLCASSLEQVTYEQYFGPGTRLTVT.

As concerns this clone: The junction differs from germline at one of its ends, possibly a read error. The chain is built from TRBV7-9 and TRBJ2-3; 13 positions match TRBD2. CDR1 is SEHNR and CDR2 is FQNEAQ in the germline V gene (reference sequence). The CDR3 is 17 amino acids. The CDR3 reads CSSSSLLAGGPTDTQYF. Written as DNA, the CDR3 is TGTTCCAGCAGCTCGCTACTAGCGGGGGGGCCCACAGATACGCAGTATTTT.

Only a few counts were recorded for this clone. The CDR3 nucleotides read TGTGCCAGCAGTGAATCTACGGGACAGGGATACAATGAGCAGTTCTTC. Protein product: CASSESTGQGYNEQFF. This chain links TRBV6-1 with TRBJ2-1; 9 nucleotides line up with TRBD1. The CDR3 consists of 16 residues. The trim removed 2 bases at V and 4 bases at J, leaving 6 bases unmatched. Germline CDR1 and CDR2: MNHNS and SASEGT.

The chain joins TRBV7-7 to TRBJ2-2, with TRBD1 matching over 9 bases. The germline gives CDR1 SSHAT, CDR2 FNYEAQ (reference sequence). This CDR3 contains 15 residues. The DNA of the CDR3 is TGTGCTAGCGGTGAAACAGGGGGCAATCACGGGGAGCTGTTTTTT. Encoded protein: CASGETGGNHGELFF.

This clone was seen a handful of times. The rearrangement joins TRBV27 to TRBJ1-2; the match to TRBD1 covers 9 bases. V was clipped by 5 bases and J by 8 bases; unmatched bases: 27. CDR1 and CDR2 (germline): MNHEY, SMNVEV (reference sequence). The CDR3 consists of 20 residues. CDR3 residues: CASSNLFGTGQPLSGRGYTF. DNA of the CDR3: TGTGCCAGCAGTAATTTATTCGGGACAGGGCAACCACTCTCCGGGAGAGGCTACACCTTC.

The CDR3 DNA reads TGTGCCAGCAGCTTAAGGGGACAGGGCCATGGCTACACCTTC. Its translation is CASSLRGQGHGYTF. The V call is TRBV7-9, the J call TRBJ1-2; 9 positions match TRBD1. The length of the CDR3 is 14 residues. V was pared by 2 bases and J by 6 bases, with 4 bases of the junction left unmatched. Looked up from germline, CDR1 is SEHNR and CDR2 is FQNEAQ (reference sequence).

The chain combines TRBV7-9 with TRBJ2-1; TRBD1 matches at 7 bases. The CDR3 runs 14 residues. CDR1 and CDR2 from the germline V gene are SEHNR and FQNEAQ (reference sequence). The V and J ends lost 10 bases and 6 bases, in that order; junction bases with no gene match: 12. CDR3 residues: CATTPGTAFNEQFF. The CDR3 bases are TGTGCCACCACCCCAGGGACAGCCTTCAATGAGCAGTTCTTC.

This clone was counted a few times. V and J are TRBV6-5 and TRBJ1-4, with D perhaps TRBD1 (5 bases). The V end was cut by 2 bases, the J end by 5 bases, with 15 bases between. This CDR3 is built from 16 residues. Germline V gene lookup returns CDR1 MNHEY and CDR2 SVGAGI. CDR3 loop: CASSYLRGTLNEKLFF. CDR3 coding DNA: TGTGCCAGCAGTTACCTCCGTGGGACTTTAAATGAAAAACTGTTTTTT.

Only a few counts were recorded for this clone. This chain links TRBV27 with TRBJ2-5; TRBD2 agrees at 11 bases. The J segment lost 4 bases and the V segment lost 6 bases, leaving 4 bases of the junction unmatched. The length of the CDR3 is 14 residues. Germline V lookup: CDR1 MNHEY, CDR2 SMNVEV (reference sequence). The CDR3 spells CASSPGTSGETQYF. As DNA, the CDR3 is TGTGCCAGCAGCCCCGGGACTAGCGGAGAGACCCAGTACTTC.

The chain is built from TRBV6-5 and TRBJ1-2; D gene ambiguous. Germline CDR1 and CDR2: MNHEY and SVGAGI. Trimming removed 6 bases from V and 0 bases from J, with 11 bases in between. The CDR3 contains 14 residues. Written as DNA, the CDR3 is TGTGCCAGCAGCCTCGGGAGAACTAACTATGGCTACACCTTC. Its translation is CASSLGRTNYGYTF.

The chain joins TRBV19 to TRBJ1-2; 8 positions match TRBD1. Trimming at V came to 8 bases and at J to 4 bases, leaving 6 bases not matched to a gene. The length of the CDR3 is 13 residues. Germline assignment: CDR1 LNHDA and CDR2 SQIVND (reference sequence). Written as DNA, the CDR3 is TGTGCCAGTGGGGACAGGTACGGCTATGGCTACACCTTC. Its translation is CASGDRYGYGYTF.

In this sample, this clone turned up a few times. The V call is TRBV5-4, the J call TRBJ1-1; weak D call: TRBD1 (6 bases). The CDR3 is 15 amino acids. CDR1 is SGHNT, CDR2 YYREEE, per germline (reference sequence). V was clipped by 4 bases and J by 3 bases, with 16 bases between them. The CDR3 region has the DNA TGTGCCAGCAGCGCTACAGGGCGTCTGCACACTGAAGCTTTCTTT. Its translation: CASSATGRLHTEAFF.

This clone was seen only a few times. CDR3 DNA sequence: TGTGCCAGCAGTCGTATGACAGCCGGGACAGGGGATCATGAGCAGTTCTTC. Amino acids: CASSRMTAGTGDHEQFF. The genes are TRBV2 and TRBJ2-1; TRBD1 aligns across 10 bases. Looked up from germline, CDR1 is SNHLY and CDR2 is FYNNEI. The CDR3 contains 17 residues. With V trimmed by 5 bases and J by 8 bases, 15 bases remained unmatched. Drawing the rest from reference TRBV2 and TRBJ2-1, the complete variable domain is EPEVTQTPSHQVTQMGQEVILRCVPISNHLYFYWYRQILGQKVEFLVSFYNNEISEKSEIFDDQFSVERPDGSNFTLKIRSTKLEDSAMYFCASSRMTAGTGDHEQFFGPGTRLTVL.

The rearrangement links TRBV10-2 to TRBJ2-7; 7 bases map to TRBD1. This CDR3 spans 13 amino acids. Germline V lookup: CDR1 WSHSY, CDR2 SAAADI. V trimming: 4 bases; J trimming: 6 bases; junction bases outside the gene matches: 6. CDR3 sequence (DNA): TGCGCCAGCAGTGCTGGACAGGCAGGCGAGCAGTACTTC. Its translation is CASSAGQAGEQYF.

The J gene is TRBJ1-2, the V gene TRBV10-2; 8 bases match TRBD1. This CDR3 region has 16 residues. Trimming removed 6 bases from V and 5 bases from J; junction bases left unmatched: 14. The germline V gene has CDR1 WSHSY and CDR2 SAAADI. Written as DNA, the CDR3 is TGCGCCAGCAGACCGGGACAGGTTGCTAATCTTTATGGCTACACCTTC. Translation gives CASRPGQVANLYGYTF.

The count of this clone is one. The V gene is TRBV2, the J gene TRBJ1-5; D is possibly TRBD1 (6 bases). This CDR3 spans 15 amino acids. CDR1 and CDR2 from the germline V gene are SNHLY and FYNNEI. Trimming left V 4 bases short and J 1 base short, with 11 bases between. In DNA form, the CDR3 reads TGTGCCAGCAGTGGACAGGTTACAAGCAATCAGCCCCAGCATTTT. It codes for CASSGQVTSNQPQHF.

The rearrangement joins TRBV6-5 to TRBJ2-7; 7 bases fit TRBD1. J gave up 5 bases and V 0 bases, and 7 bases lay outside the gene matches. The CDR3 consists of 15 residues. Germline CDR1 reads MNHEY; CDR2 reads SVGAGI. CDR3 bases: TGTGCCAGCAGTTACTCGACAGGGATTAGGAACGAGCAGTACTTC. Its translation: CASSYSTGIRNEQYF.

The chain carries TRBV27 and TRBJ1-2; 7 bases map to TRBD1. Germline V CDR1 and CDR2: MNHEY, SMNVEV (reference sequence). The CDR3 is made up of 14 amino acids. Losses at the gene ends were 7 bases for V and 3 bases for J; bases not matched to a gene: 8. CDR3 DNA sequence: TGTGCCAGCACCCCGACAGGGAGAGACTATGGCTACACCTTC. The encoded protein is CASTPTGRDYGYTF.

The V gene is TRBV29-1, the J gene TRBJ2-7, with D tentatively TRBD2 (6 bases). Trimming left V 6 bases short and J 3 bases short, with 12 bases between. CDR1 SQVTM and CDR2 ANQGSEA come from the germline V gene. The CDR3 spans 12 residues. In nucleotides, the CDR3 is TGCAGCGTGGGCGGGCGGGGCTACGAGCAGTACTTC. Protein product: CSVGGRGYEQYF.

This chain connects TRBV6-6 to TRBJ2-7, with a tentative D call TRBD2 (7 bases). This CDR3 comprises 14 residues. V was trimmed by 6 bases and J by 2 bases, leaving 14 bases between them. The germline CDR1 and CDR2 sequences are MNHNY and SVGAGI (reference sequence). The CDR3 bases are TGTGCCAGCAGAGGGGGGGGAGGGCCCTACGAGCAGTACTTC. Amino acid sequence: CASRGGGGPYEQYF.

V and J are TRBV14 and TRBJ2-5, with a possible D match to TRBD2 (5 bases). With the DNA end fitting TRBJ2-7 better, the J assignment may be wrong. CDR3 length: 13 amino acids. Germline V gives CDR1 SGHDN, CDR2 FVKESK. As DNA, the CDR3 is TGTGCCAGCAGCCAAACCAGCGGAGGCGAGCAGTACTTC. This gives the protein CASSQTSGGEQYF.

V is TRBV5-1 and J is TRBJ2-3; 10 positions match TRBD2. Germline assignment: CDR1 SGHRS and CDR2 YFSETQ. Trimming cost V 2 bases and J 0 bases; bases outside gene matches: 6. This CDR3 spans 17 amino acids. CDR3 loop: CASSFGVAGGSTDTQYF. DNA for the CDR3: TGCGCCAGCAGCTTTGGGGTAGCGGGGGGTAGCACAGATACGCAGTATTTT.

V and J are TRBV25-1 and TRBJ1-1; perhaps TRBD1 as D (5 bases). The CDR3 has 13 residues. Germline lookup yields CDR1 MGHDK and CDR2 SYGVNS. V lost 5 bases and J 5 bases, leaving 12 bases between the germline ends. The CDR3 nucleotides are TGTGCCAGCAGTAGGCAGGGTAGGACTGAAGCTTTCTTT. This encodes CASSRQGRTEAFF.